One and the same sample provided the 15 T cell receptor beta chains below, sequenced in a study of control samples from healthy donors and cancer patients. Here immunoSEQ multiplex PCR was the method, and the copy in TCRdb shows in-frame clones only, minus some. The sample holds over 200,000 clones, around 79% seen once. The specimen was PBMCs. Source of these receptors: a woman aged 60-75 years with lung cancer.

This sequence joins TRBV19 and TRBJ1-5, with D hard to call. V was cut by 0 bases and J by 0 bases, with 12 bases left in between. This CDR3 region has 17 residues. Germline V gene sequence: CDR1 LNHDA, CDR2 SQIVND (reference sequence). The CDR3 is CASSIDITEYSNQPQHF. The CDR3 region has the DNA TGTGCCAGTAGTATAGATATCACGGAGTATAGCAATCAGCCCCAGCATTTT.

This chain connects TRBV19 to TRBJ1-5; D ambiguous. Germline CDR1 is LNHDA and CDR2 is SQIVND (reference sequence). There are 13 residues in the CDR3. Trimming shortened V by 7 bases and J by 0 bases, and 7 bases separated the two germline ends. The chain's CDR3 is CASNRDSNQPQHF. In DNA form, the CDR3 reads TGTGCCAGTAATAGAGATAGCAATCAGCCCCAGCATTTT.

This clone showed up just once. The V call is TRBV6-5, the J call TRBJ2-1; D call uncertain. Germline V gene lookup returns CDR1 MNHEY and CDR2 SVGAGI. The V gene lost 2 bases and the J gene lost 8 bases, with 10 bases spanning the gap. The CDR3 runs to 13 residues. The CDR3 sequence is CASSYRYRDEQFF. The CDR3 DNA is TGTGCCAGCAGTTACCGCTACCGCGATGAGCAGTTCTTC.

The chain recombines TRBV12-5 with TRBJ1-1; no firm D call. Looked up from germline, CDR1 is LGHNT and CDR2 is FRNRAP. CDR3 size: 14 residues. V lost 6 bases and J 3 bases, leaving 14 bases between the germline ends. This CDR3 reads CASGPSRGYTEAFF. Written as DNA, the CDR3 is TGTGCTAGTGGGCCCTCCCGGGGTTACACTGAAGCTTTCTTT.

The chain couples TRBV2 to TRBJ2-5, with D perhaps matching TRBD1 (6 bases). CDR3 size: 17 residues. V shed 0 bases and J shed 2 bases, with 16 bases lying between them. CDR1 and CDR2 from the germline V gene are SNHLY and FYNNEI. CDR3 protein: CASSEAGAILIQETQYF. In DNA form, the CDR3 reads TGTGCCAGCAGTGAAGCGGGGGCGATTCTTATACAAGAGACCCAGTACTTC.

V usage is TRBV19 and J usage is TRBJ2-1; no firm D call. The CDR3 contains 15 residues. Germline assignment: CDR1 LNHDA and CDR2 SQIVND (reference sequence). The V end was cut by 5 bases, the J end by 3 bases, with 14 bases between. The CDR3 reads CASSLSRGNYNEQFF. The CDR3 DNA follows: TGTGCCAGTAGTCTTTCCAGAGGCAACTACAATGAGCAGTTCTTC.

V usage is TRBV19 and J usage is TRBJ2-7, with 9 positions matching TRBD1. V lost 1 base, J lost 10 bases, and 5 bases stayed unmatched. The CDR3 is 13 residues long. Germline values: CDR1 LNHDA, CDR2 SQIVND (reference sequence). DNA for the CDR3: TGTGCCAGTAGTATAGCACTGGACAGGGGCCAGTACTTC. Translated: CASSIALDRGQYF.

The CDR3 nucleotides are TGTGCCAGCAGCGTCGCGGGATCACCCCTCCACTTT. Translated: CASSVAGSPLHF. The chain combines TRBV12-3 or TRBV12-4 with TRBJ1-6; D gene ambiguous. V was pared by 6 bases and J by 10 bases, with 10 bases between. The CDR3 has 12 residues.

The rearrangement uses TRBV5-1 and TRBJ2-2, with D perhaps matching TRBD2 (6 bases). Germline lookup yields CDR1 SGHRS and CDR2 YFSETQ. The V and J ends lost 4 bases and 7 bases respectively, with 14 bases between them. The CDR3 totals 14 residues. The CDR3 DNA sequence: TGCGCCAGCAGCCCGGGGACTGTTGGCGGGGAGCTGTTTTTT. The encoded protein is CASSPGTVGGELFF.

In this sample, this clone turned up once. V gene TRBV6-1 combines with J gene TRBJ1-1; D gene uncertain. This CDR3 region has 14 residues. In germline, CDR1 is MNHNS, CDR2 SASEGT. Trimming took 1 base from V and 0 from J, leaving 6 bases between them. The CDR3, as DNA: TGTGCCAGCAGTGAAGGTGGTATGAACACTGAAGCTTTCTTT. Translation gives CASSEGGMNTEAFF.

The rearrangement uses TRBV28 and TRBJ1-2; tentative D call: TRBD1 (5 bases). Between the trimmed V and J ends, which lost 0 bases and 4 bases, there was a span of 18 bases. The CDR3 has 17 residues. The V gene's germline CDR1 is MDHEN and CDR2 SYDVKM. The CDR3 DNA reads as TGTGCCAGCAGTTTATGGAGGGGCGGGACCACTATCTATGGCTACACCTTC. Encoded protein: CASSLWRGGTTIYGYTF.

This rearrangement joins TRBV15 to TRBJ2-3; no clear D. CDR1 and CDR2 (germline): LNHNV, YYDKDF (reference sequence). V lost 5 bases and J 6 bases, leaving 21 bases between the germline ends. The length of the CDR3 is 16 residues. CDR3 protein: CATSRTPGPFGDTQYF. In DNA form, the CDR3 reads TGTGCCACCAGCCGAACGCCCGGGCCCTTTGGGGATACGCAGTATTTT.

There are a few counts of this clone. The chain uses TRBV30 and TRBJ1-5; TRBD1 matches at 11 bases. Trimming at V came to 3 bases and at J to 7 bases, leaving 8 bases not matched to a gene. CDR1 is GTSNPN, CDR2 SVGIG, per germline (reference sequence). The length of the CDR3 is 15 residues. The CDR3 region has the DNA TGTGCCTGGAGCGTCCGGGACAGGGGGAACCAGCCCCAGCATTTT. This sequence encodes CAWSVRDRGNQPQHF.

V and J are TRBV13 and TRBJ1-5, with unresolved D. From germline, CDR1 is PRHDT and CDR2 FYEKMQ (reference sequence). V dropped 0 bases and J dropped 0 bases, with 9 bases sitting between them. The CDR3 extends over 16 amino acids. The chain's CDR3 is CASSLGSVDSNQPQHF. Here the CDR3 DNA reads TGTGCCAGCAGCTTAGGATCGGTAGATAGCAATCAGCCCCAGCATTTT.

The chain joins TRBV9 to TRBJ2-1, with 7 bases fitting TRBD2. After removal of 0 bases from V and 13 bases from J, the junction contained 13 bases not matched to a gene. Germline V gene sequence: CDR1 SGDLS, CDR2 YYNGEE. The CDR3 runs to 15 residues. The CDR3, as DNA: TGTGCCAGCAGCGTAGAGGGTTTAGCTAGCGGTAGACAGTTCTTC. Its protein product is CASSVEGLASGRQFF. Variable domain in full (rest from reference TRBV9 and TRBJ2-1): DSGVTQTPKHLITATGQRVTLRCSPRSGDLSVYWYQQSLDQGLQFLIQYYNGEERAKGNILERFSAQQFPDLHSELNLSSLELGDSALYFCASSVEGLASGRQFFGPGTRLTVL.